The 6 T cell receptor beta chains reported below all come from one sample, sequenced in a study of cytomegalovirus exposure and HLA in healthy donors. Clones were sequenced by immunoSEQ multiplex PCR, and TCRdb holds only the in-frame ones, with some missing. Among about 300,000 clones, roughly 90% were seen once, and the ten largest hold over 0.85%. The sequencing sample was made of PBMCs. Source of these receptors: a woman aged 18 to 35 in good health and CMV-seronegative.

The genes are TRBV6-5 and TRBJ1-2, with D possibly matching TRBD1 (6 bases). The CDR3 is 14 amino acids. In germline, CDR1 is MNHEY, CDR2 SVGAGI. Between the trimmed V and J ends, which lost 6 bases and 2 bases, there was a span of 13 bases. CDR3 in DNA: TGTGCCAGCAGACCCCCAGGGACAAACTATGGCTACACCTTC. The encoded protein is CASRPPGTNYGYTF.

The genes are TRBV5-1 and TRBJ1-2; maybe TRBD1 (5 bases). This CDR3 contains 14 residues. Germline CDR1 reads SGHRS; CDR2 reads YFSETQ. V was trimmed by 0 bases and J by 8 bases, leaving 14 bases between them. This chain's CDR3 is CASSLASAGRGYTF. The CDR3 coding sequence is TGCGCCAGCAGCTTGGCCAGTGCAGGGCGAGGCTACACCTTC.

The genes are TRBV5-4 and TRBJ2-7; TRBD2 is a possible D gene (5 bases). This CDR3 is 15 amino acids long. The germline V gene has CDR1 SGHNT and CDR2 YYREEE (reference sequence). The V end was cut by 6 bases, the J end by 0 bases, with 16 bases between. The CDR3 sequence: CASNEGGVSSYEQYF. The CDR3 DNA reads TGTGCCAGCAATGAGGGTGGCGTTAGCTCCTACGAGCAGTACTTC. Together with reference TRBV5-4 and TRBJ2-7, the CDR3 gives the full variable domain: ETGVTQSPTHLIKTRGQQVTLRCSSQSGHNTVSWYQQALGQGPQFIFQYYREEENGRGNFPPRFSGLQFPNYSSELNVNALELDDSALYLCASNEGGVSSYEQYFGPGTRLTVT.

The chain carries TRBV19 and TRBJ2-1, with D perhaps matching TRBD1 (5 bases). CDR3 length equals 13 residues. The V end was cut by 6 bases, the J end by 0 bases, with 6 bases between. Germline CDR1 reads LNHDA; CDR2 reads SQIVND (reference sequence). For the CDR3, the DNA is TGTGCCAGTAGCAGGGCCTCCTACAATGAGCAGTTCTTC. Residues: CASSRASYNEQFF.

The chain couples TRBV5-1 to TRBJ2-7; TRBD1 is a possible D gene (5 bases). The CDR3 covers 14 residues. V was cut by 2 bases and J by 5 bases, with 14 bases left in between. Per the germline V gene, CDR1 is SGHRS and CDR2 is YFSETQ. CDR3 loop: CASSLGRTFNEQYF. Written as DNA, the CDR3 is TGCGCCAGCAGCTTAGGCCGGACATTCAACGAGCAGTACTTC.

The chain couples TRBV10-2 to TRBJ2-7, with D possibly matching TRBD1 (6 bases). Germline V gives CDR1 WSHSY, CDR2 SAAADI. V lost 2 bases, J lost 6 bases, and 8 bases lay in between. The CDR3 sequence is 12 residues long. The CDR3 region has the DNA TGCGCCAGCAGTGAGCGGGACATCGAGCAGTACTTC. It codes for CASSERDIEQYF.